This TCR beta chain was found in a study of OX40 agonist ivuxolimab in advanced cancers. On the study more broadly: Patients received ivuxolimab, an agonistic anti-OX40 (CD134) antibody.

Assay used: immunoSEQ multiplex PCR; TCRdb lists only in-frame clones, some missing. Here the sample spans about 48,000 clones, about 81% being singletons. Germline-derived CDR1 and CDR2 are GTSNPN and SVGIG (reference sequence). V lost 1 base and J lost 0; bases outside the gene matches: 7. CDR3 length: 18 residues. This chain connects TRBV30 to TRBJ2-1; 12 positions agree with TRBD2. The specimen was CD4+ or CD8+ T cells sorted from blood, collected in a trial of the OX40 agonist ivuxolimab. This TCR was sampled from an adult with an advanced solid tumor such as melanoma, head and neck, liver or kidney cancer. CDR3 residues: CAWSGWGLAGSSYNEQFF. CDR3 DNA: TGTGCCTGGAGTGGATGGGGACTAGCGGGTAGCTCCTACAATGAGCAGTTCTTC.